The sequence of this TCR beta chain was determined in a study of T-cell memory formation after mild COVID-19. Study-level findings and limits: Contracting clones from day 15 to 85 showed balanced CD4/CD8; later expanders favored CD4+.

Germline values: CDR1 SQVTM, CDR2 ANQGSEA. Unmatched junction bases numbered 13, after V lost 2 bases and J lost 4 bases. The CDR3 covers 17 residues. With regard to this clonotype: Its specificity is unknown.

TCRdb called the 5' RACE reads again in MiXCR, with one record for every CDR3 protein. The sample shows over 400,000 distinct CDR3 sequences, 20% to 30% of them seen only once. The receptor comes from an adult woman who had mild COVID-19 (a few samples of this study predate the infection). Cell type and time point are not known. Specimen: PBMCs or a T cell subset sorted from them (not recorded which). The chain is built from TRBV29-1 and TRBJ2-3, with TRBD2 identical over 9 bases. CDR3 in amino acids: CSVETLPREGPPDTQYF. CDR3 in DNA: TGCAGCGTTGAAACTCTACCGCGGGAGGGCCCCCCAGATACGCAGTATTTT.